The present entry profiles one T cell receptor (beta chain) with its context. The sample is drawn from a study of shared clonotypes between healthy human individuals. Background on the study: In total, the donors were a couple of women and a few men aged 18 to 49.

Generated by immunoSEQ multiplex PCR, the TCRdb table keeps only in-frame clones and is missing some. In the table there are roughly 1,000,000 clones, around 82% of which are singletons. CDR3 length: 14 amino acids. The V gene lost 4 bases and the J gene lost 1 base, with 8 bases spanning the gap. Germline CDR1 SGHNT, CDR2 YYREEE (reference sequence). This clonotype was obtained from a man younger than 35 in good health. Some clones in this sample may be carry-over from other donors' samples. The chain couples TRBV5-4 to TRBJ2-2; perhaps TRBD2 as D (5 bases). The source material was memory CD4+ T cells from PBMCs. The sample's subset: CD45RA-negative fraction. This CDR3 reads CASSRSGNTGELFF. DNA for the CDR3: TGTGCCAGCAGCCGAAGCGGGAACACCGGGGAGCTGTTTTTT.